The clone carrying this T cell receptor (beta chain) has at least ten counts. Synthesis of cDNA was accomplished via 5'RACE employing 10-nucleotide random UMIs. Each CDR3 protein is one row after TCRdb ran MiXCR on the 5' RACE reads. The data show 30,000 to 40,000 distinct CDR3 sequences, about 7% seen once. CDR1 is ENHRY, CDR2 SYGVKD, per germline. The CDR3 length is 11 residues. The trim removed 11 bases at V and 7 bases at J, leaving 7 bases unmatched. The group of healthy controls was made up of people who were blood bank volunteers in Maryland, USA. This record comes from a study of neurological immune-mediated disorders.

The material sequenced was PBMCs. J is TRBJ1-2 and V is TRBV10-3; 7 bases agree with TRBD1. This clonotype was sampled from a woman aged 40 to 49 in good health. CDR3 DNA: TGTGCCGCCACAGGGGTGGGTGGCTACACCTTC. Protein: CAATGVGGYTF.